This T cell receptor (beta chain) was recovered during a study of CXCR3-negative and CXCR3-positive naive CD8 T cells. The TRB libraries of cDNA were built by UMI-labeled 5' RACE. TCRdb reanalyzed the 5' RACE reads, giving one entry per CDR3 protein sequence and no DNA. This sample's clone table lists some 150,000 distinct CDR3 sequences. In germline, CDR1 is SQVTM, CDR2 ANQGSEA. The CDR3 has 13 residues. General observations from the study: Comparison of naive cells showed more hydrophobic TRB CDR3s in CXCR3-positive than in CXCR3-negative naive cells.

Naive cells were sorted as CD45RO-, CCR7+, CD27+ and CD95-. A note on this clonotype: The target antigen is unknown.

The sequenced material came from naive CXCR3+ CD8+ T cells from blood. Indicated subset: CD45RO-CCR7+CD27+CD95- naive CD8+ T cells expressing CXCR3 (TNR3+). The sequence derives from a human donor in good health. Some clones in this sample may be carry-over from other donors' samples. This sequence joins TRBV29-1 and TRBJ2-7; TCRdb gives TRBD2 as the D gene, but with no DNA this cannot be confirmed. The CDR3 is CSVVVAGVFEQYF.